This T cell receptor beta chain was documented in a study of cytomegalovirus exposure and HLA in healthy donors. Study in general: An early release of data contained approximately 80 million unique TCRs, which came from HLA-typed donors. Clustering assigned about 76% of the 350 to 400 genotyped donors to the Caucasian-associated ancestry cluster. Study conclusions and caveats: An analysis that came later showed most CMV-associated TCR beta chains appearing HLA-restricted.

Looked up from germline, CDR1 is SGHRS and CDR2 is YFSETQ. This CDR3 contains 15 residues. Trimming took 7 bases from V and 1 from J, leaving 18 bases between them. With 60 Vbeta and 13 Jbeta primers, the PCR was carried out. Assay used: immunoSEQ multiplex PCR; TCRdb lists only in-frame clones, some missing. The sample has 70,000 to 95,000 clones; 70% to 90% are singletons. The table lists this clone with a few counts. The antigen remains unidentified. The chain uses TRBV5-1 and TRBJ2-7; D possibly corresponds to TRBD1 (6 bases). The receptor was isolated from a man aged 18 to 35 in good health and CMV-seronegative. Sequencing was performed on PBMCs. In DNA, the CDR3 is TGCGCCAGCTCCTCCGGGACACAAAAATCCTACGAGCAGTACTTC. This codes for CASSSGTQKSYEQYF.